Listed here are 27 T cell receptor beta chains from one sample, sequenced in a study of OX40 agonist ivuxolimab in advanced cancers. Profiled with immunoSEQ multiplex PCR; TCRdb holds only in-frame clones, not every one. In the table there are under 25,000 clones, about 80% of which are singletons. The input for sequencing was CD4+ or CD8+ T cells sorted from blood, taken in a trial of the OX40 agonist ivuxolimab. The receptors were gathered from an adult with an advanced solid tumor such as melanoma, head and neck, liver or kidney cancer.

The J gene is TRBJ2-5, the V gene TRBV15, with 10 bases fitting TRBD2. Trimming cost V 9 bases and J 3 bases; bases outside gene matches: 16. This CDR3 comprises 17 residues. Germline assignment: CDR1 LNHNV and CDR2 YYDKDF (reference sequence). CDR3 residues: CATSRASGGLLKETQYF. The CDR3 bases are TGTGCCACTTCGCGGGCTAGCGGGGGCCTTTTGAAAGAGACCCAGTACTTC.

This chain connects TRBV10-2 to TRBJ1-3, with 9 nucleotides matching TRBD1. Unmatched junction bases numbered 6, after V lost 7 bases and J lost 2 bases. In germline, CDR1 is WSHSY, CDR2 SAAADI. The length of the CDR3 is 15 residues. Here the CDR3 DNA reads TGCGCCAGCAATCCCGGGACAGGGACTGGAAACACCATATATTTT. As protein: CASNPGTGTGNTIYF.

The rearrangement joins TRBV5-6 to TRBJ2-3; possibly TRBD2 for D (6 bases). The CDR3 has 16 amino acids. Per the germline V gene, CDR1 is SGHDT and CDR2 is YYEEEE. The V end was cut by 3 bases, the J end by 5 bases, with 19 bases between. CDR3 region: CASSSPGVAAQDTQYF. DNA of the CDR3: TGTGCCAGCAGCTCCCCGGGGGTCGCGGCCCAAGATACGCAGTATTTT. Drawing the rest from reference TRBV5-6 and TRBJ2-3, the complete variable domain is DAGVTQSPTHLIKTRGQQVTLRCSPKSGHDTVSWYQQALGQGPQFIFQYYEEEERQRGNFPDRFSGHQFPNYSSELNVNALLLGDSALYLCASSSPGVAAQDTQYFGPGTRLTVL.

This sequence joins TRBV27 and TRBJ1-5; no definite D call. Germline lookup yields CDR1 MNHEY and CDR2 SMNVEV (reference sequence). V lost 6 bases to trimming and J lost 2 bases, with 14 bases between them. The CDR3 has 15 residues. CDR3 nucleotide sequence: TGTGCCAGCAGGGCGGAGAGTAGGGGCAATCAGCCCCAGCATTTT. Its translation: CASRAESRGNQPQHF.

The chain combines TRBV18 with TRBJ2-5; D unclear. CDR1 KGHSH and CDR2 LQKENI come from the germline V gene. This CDR3 is built from 12 residues. Trimming shortened V by 0 bases and J by 7 bases, and 6 bases separated the two germline ends. The CDR3 DNA is TGTGCCAGCTCACCACCGACCGGGACCCAGTACTTC. Encoded protein: CASSPPTGTQYF.

This chain's CDR3 is CASDLGGSSYEQYF. The CDR3 DNA sequence: TGTGCCAGCGACCTCGGGGGGTCCTCCTACGAGCAGTACTTC. The J gene is TRBJ2-7, the V gene TRBV6-1; the match to TRBD2 covers 7 bases. The CDR3 has 14 residues. V was pared by 8 bases and J by 0 bases, with 7 bases of the junction left unmatched. CDR1 and CDR2 from the germline V gene are MNHNS and SASEGT.

The V gene is TRBV29-1, the J gene TRBJ2-7, with TRBD1 matching over 8 bases. V lost 1 base and J lost 2; bases outside the gene matches: 7. Per the germline V gene, CDR1 is SQVTM and CDR2 is ANQGSEA. The CDR3 length is 15 residues. Here the CDR3 DNA reads TGCAGCGTTGAAGGGGGGGACAGGTCCCCCTACGAGCAGTACTTC. As protein: CSVEGGDRSPYEQYF.

V and J are TRBV11-2 and TRBJ2-1; D may be TRBD1 (5 bases). Germline CDR1 SGHAT, CDR2 FQNNGV. There are 15 residues in the CDR3. Trimming took off 4 bases at V and 7 bases at J, with 17 bases between the two ends. CDR3 nucleotide sequence: TGTGCCAGCAGCTGGCAGGGCCAGGCACAGAATGAGCAGTTCTTC. Translated, it gives CASSWQGQAQNEQFF.

The chain is built from TRBV11-2 and TRBJ2-7, with D possibly TRBD1 on 5 matching bases. The V end was cut by 6 bases, the J end by 1 base, with 16 bases between. The CDR3 is 15 amino acids. Germline CDR1 SGHAT, CDR2 FQNNGV. In DNA form, the CDR3 reads TGTGCCAGCAGACAGCTCCAGGGATTTTCCTACGAGCAGTACTTC. Translation: CASRQLQGFSYEQYF.

This clone was found once. The chain couples TRBV19 to TRBJ2-2; TRBD2 matches at 11 bases. V shed 5 bases, J shed 4 bases, and the junction held 9 bases outside the gene matches. The CDR3 loop spans 17 amino acids. The V gene's germline CDR1 is LNHDA and CDR2 SQIVND (reference sequence). In DNA form, the CDR3 reads TGTGCCAGTAGTCCCGTAGCGGGAGGGCCCGGCACCGGGGAGCTGTTTTTT. It translates to CASSPVAGGPGTGELFF.

The rearrangement joins TRBV28 to TRBJ2-7; D call uncertain. The CDR3 loop spans 11 amino acids. Trimming cost V 3 bases and J 2 bases, with 2 bases left between them. Germline CDR1 reads MDHEN; CDR2 reads SYDVKM. CDR3 bases: TGTGCCAGCAGTTTGACCTACGAGCAGTACTTC. Translating gives CASSLTYEQYF.

The rearrangement uses TRBV19 and TRBJ1-5; D is perhaps TRBD1 (5 bases). Trimming shortened V by 1 base and J by 7 bases, and 11 bases separated the two germline ends. CDR1 and CDR2 (germline): LNHDA, SQIVND (reference sequence). This CDR3 contains 14 residues. CDR3 sequence reads: CASSIGQGGQPQHF. CDR3 nucleotide sequence: TGTGCCAGTAGTATAGGGCAGGGTGGACAGCCCCAGCATTTT.

This chain links TRBV2 with TRBJ2-7; D is possibly TRBD2 (5 bases). The CDR3 covers 14 residues. The germline V gene encodes CDR1 SNHLY and CDR2 FYNNEI. V dropped 4 bases and J dropped 2 bases, with 12 bases sitting between them. For the CDR3, the DNA is TGTGCCAGCAGTGCCCGGACGCGGGCCTACGAGCAGTACTTC. This translates into CASSARTRAYEQYF.

V gene TRBV19 combines with J gene TRBJ2-5; D is possibly TRBD2 (6 bases). CDR1 LNHDA and CDR2 SQIVND come from the germline V gene (reference sequence). The CDR3 has 10 amino acids. The germline V and J ends were trimmed by 8 bases and 5 bases, with 6 bases remaining between them. The DNA of the CDR3 is TGTGCCAGTGGGAGGGAGACCCAGTACTTC. It yields the protein CASGRETQYF.

CDR3 nucleotides: TGTGCCAGCAGTCCCAGGGGTAACGGCTACACCTTC. Translating gives CASSPRGNGYTF. This chain connects TRBV2 to TRBJ1-2, with D maybe TRBD1 (6 bases). The CDR3 spans 12 residues. Trimming cost V 5 bases and J 8 bases, with 12 bases left between them. Germline assignment: CDR1 SNHLY and CDR2 FYNNEI. Looking up the rest from reference TRBV2 and TRBJ1-2 gives the full variable domain: EPEVTQTPSHQVTQMGQEVILRCVPISNHLYFYWYRQILGQKVEFLVSFYNNEISEKSEIFDDQFSVERPDGSNFTLKIRSTKLEDSAMYFCASSPRGNGYTFGSGTRLTVV.

The J gene is TRBJ2-1, the V gene TRBV7-3; maybe TRBD1 (5 bases). Trimming took off 2 bases at V and 9 bases at J, with 14 bases between the two ends. The CDR3 has 14 amino acids. Germline CDR1 SGHTA, CDR2 FQGTGA. DNA for the CDR3: TGTGCCAGCAGCTTATGGCAGGGCGATGGTGAGCAGTTCTTC. Translating gives CASSLWQGDGEQFF.

This rearrangement joins TRBV28 to TRBJ2-1; 8 positions match TRBD2. V lost 3 bases, J lost 8 bases, and 0 bases stayed unmatched. Per germline, CDR1 MDHEN and CDR2 SYDVKM. The CDR3 has 12 amino acids. The CDR3 region is CASSFGGDEQFF. The DNA for the CDR3 is TGTGCCAGCAGTTTCGGGGGGGATGAGCAGTTCTTC.

The chain uses TRBV6-1 and TRBJ1-2; TRBD1 matches at 8 bases. CDR3 length: 16 amino acids. Germline values: CDR1 MNHNS, CDR2 SASEGT. The trim removed 2 bases at V and 4 bases at J, leaving 9 bases unmatched. Here the CDR3 DNA reads TGTGCCAGCAGTGAATTCGGGACAGGAATGGGCTATGGCTACACCTTC. This codes for CASSEFGTGMGYGYTF.

The J gene is TRBJ2-1, the V gene TRBV5-4, with a tentative D call TRBD2 (5 bases). From germline, CDR1 is SGHNT and CDR2 YYREEE (reference sequence). The CDR3 spans 16 residues. The V end was cut by 1 base, the J end by 4 bases, with 15 bases between. The CDR3 DNA reads TGTGCCAGCAGCTTGTCATGGGCTAGCAGATACAATGAGCAGTTCTTC. Residues: CASSLSWASRYNEQFF.

The DNA of the CDR3 is TGTGCCAGCAGCTTGGGCGTTCTAGCGAACTCCTACAATGAGCAGTTCTTC. As protein: CASSLGVLANSYNEQFF. The J gene is TRBJ2-1, the V gene TRBV5-8, with D tentatively TRBD2 (6 bases). Germline V gene data show CDR1 as SGHTS and CDR2 as YDEGEE. The CDR3 length is 17 residues. V was trimmed by 0 bases and J by 0 bases, leaving 13 bases between them.

This chain joins TRBV2 and TRBJ1-1; 8 positions agree with TRBD1. V lost 9 bases to trimming and J lost 1 base; unmatched junction nucleotides: 7. Germline values: CDR1 SNHLY, CDR2 FYNNEI. This CDR3 comprises 14 residues. The CDR3 bases are TGTGCCAGAATGGACAGGGCGGCGAACACTGAAGCTTTCTTT. Amino acid sequence: CARMDRAANTEAFF.

The genes are TRBV28 and TRBJ1-4, with D perhaps matching TRBD1 (5 bases). V was pared by 7 bases and J by 7 bases, with 16 bases between. Germline V gene lookup returns CDR1 MDHEN and CDR2 SYDVKM. The CDR3 spans 14 residues. The CDR3, as DNA: TGTGCCAGCATAGGGGTCCCGTGGAGTGAAAAACTGTTTTTT. It yields the protein CASIGVPWSEKLFF. The whole variable domain, filled in from reference TRBV28 and TRBJ1-4, reads DVKVTQSSRYLVKRTGEKVFLECVQDMDHENMFWYRQDPGLGLRLIYFSYDVKMKEKGDIPEGYSVSREKKERFSLILESASTNQTSMYLCASIGVPWSEKLFFGSGTQLSVL.

This rearrangement joins TRBV19 to TRBJ2-5; 7 nucleotides match TRBD2. There are 14 residues in the CDR3. V lost 9 bases, J lost 5 bases, and 12 bases stayed unmatched. The germline V gene has CDR1 LNHDA and CDR2 SQIVND (reference sequence). As DNA, the CDR3 is TGTGCCAGCAATTTTGGCGGGGGAGGGGAGACCCAGTACTTC. Translated, it gives CASNFGGGGETQYF.

Written as DNA, the CDR3 is TGTGCCAGCAGACTCCTCACCTACAATGAGCAGTTCTTC. Its translation: CASRLLTYNEQFF. This chain joins TRBV28 and TRBJ2-1; D is unresolved. Germline CDR1 reads MDHEN; CDR2 reads SYDVKM. CDR3 length equals 13 residues. Between the trimmed V and J ends, which lost 6 bases and 2 bases, there was a span of 8 bases.

The V call is TRBV11-2, the J call TRBJ1-6; no reliable D call. Trimming shortened V by 1 base and J by 10 bases, and 11 bases separated the two germline ends. The CDR3 runs 14 residues. Looked up from germline, CDR1 is SGHAT and CDR2 is FQNNGV. The CDR3 region has the DNA TGTGCCAGCAGCTTAGTTACAGCTAACTCACCCCTCCACTTT. Translating gives CASSLVTANSPLHF.

This clone showed up just a few times. The chain couples TRBV5-1 to TRBJ2-5; 9 nucleotides agree with TRBD1. Germline V gives CDR1 SGHRS, CDR2 YFSETQ. The CDR3 is 15 residues long. J was trimmed by 5 bases and V by 2 bases; bases with no gene match: 7. DNA of the CDR3: TGCGCCAGCAGCTTTACGGGACAGGGTAGGGAGACCCAGTACTTC. Its protein product is CASSFTGQGRETQYF.

CDR3 in amino acids: CASSGLGGNTNQPQHF. CDR3 DNA sequence: TGTGCCAGCAGTGGCCTGGGGGGGAACACAAATCAGCCCCAGCATTTT. V usage is TRBV6-1 and J usage is TRBJ1-5; the D gene is possibly TRBD1 (5 bases). CDR3 length: 16 amino acids. Germline loops: CDR1 MNHNS, CDR2 SASEGT. V was cut by 4 bases and J by 4 bases, with 17 bases left in between.